The 29 T cell receptor beta chains below were found in one sample sequenced in a study of blood T cell repertoires in COVID-19. Using immunoSEQ multiplex PCR, the repertoire was profiled, and TCRdb retains in-frame clones only, with some absent. The top ten hold about 1% of the sample, which has some 350,000 clones, around 89% seen once. Material for sequencing was PBMCs or T cells enriched from blood (not recorded which). These TCRs come from a man aged 18 to 30 who had recovered from COVID-19.

The genes are TRBV4-1 and TRBJ2-3; 8 bases map to TRBD2. The ends lost 0 bases at V and 6 bases at J; junction bases unmatched: 8. The CDR3 loop spans 16 amino acids. The germline V gene encodes CDR1 MGHRA and CDR2 YSYEKL. CDR3 DNA: TGCGCCAGCAGCCAAGATGCTAGCGGGTCAGCGGATACGCAGTATTTT. Translation: CASSQDASGSADTQYF.

The chain couples TRBV2 to TRBJ2-5, with a weak D call TRBD1 (6 bases). Germline lookup yields CDR1 SNHLY and CDR2 FYNNEI. The CDR3 totals 14 residues. With 2 bases removed from V and 5 bases from J, the gap between germline ends came to 12 bases. The CDR3 loop is CASSETGGQETQYF. DNA of the CDR3: TGTGCCAGCAGTGAAACTGGGGGCCAGGAGACCCAGTACTTC.

This chain uses TRBV12-3 or TRBV12-4 with TRBJ1-1, with 8 bases that match TRBD1. V shed 7 bases and J 4 bases; nucleotides not matched to a gene: 5. The CDR3 is made up of 13 amino acids. Written as DNA, the CDR3 is TGTGCCAGCACCCTCACAGGGGGCACTGAAGCTTTCTTT. Encoded protein: CASTLTGGTEAFF.

The chain has TRBV19 and TRBJ2-7, with TRBD1 matching 7 bases. Per germline, CDR1 LNHDA and CDR2 SQIVND (reference sequence). The CDR3 contains 13 residues. V lost 5 bases, J lost 3 bases, and 4 bases stayed unmatched. In DNA form, the CDR3 reads TGTGCCAGTAGTCGGGACAGCCTCTACGAGCAGTACTTC. Its protein is CASSRDSLYEQYF.

The V call is TRBV6-2 or TRBV6-3, the J call TRBJ2-1, with 9 bases fitting TRBD2. CDR1 MNHEY and CDR2 SVGEGT come from the germline V gene. The length of the CDR3 is 16 residues. J was trimmed by 7 bases and V by 0 bases; bases with no gene match: 7. This chain's CDR3 is CASSYSRAGGSNEQFF. CDR3 coding DNA: TGTGCCAGCAGTTACTCGCGAGCGGGAGGATCTAATGAGCAGTTCTTC.

V is TRBV5-6 and J is TRBJ1-6; 7 bases align to TRBD1. Germline CDR1 is SGHDT and CDR2 is YYEEEE. The length of the CDR3 is 15 residues. Losses at the gene ends were 3 bases for V and 13 bases for J; bases not matched to a gene: 13. The CDR3 here is CASSWGSQGTSPLHF. Here the CDR3 DNA reads TGTGCCAGCAGCTGGGGCTCACAGGGGACCAGTCCCCTCCACTTT.

The chain is built from TRBV19 and TRBJ2-5, with D possibly matching TRBD2 (7 bases). Trimming pared 6 bases from V and 6 bases from J, leaving 20 bases between. Germline values: CDR1 LNHDA, CDR2 SQIVND (reference sequence). The CDR3 runs to 15 residues. The CDR3 sequence is CASSAGRGLRKTQYF. CDR3 DNA: TGTGCCAGTAGCGCTGGGCGGGGGCTCAGAAAGACCCAGTACTTC.

This chain uses TRBV4-2 with TRBJ2-7; TRBD2 agrees at 8 bases. The germline V gene has CDR1 LGHNA and CDR2 YNFKEQ. The CDR3 consists of 13 residues. With V trimmed by 3 bases and J by 5 bases, 3 bases remained unmatched. The CDR3 sequence is CASSQREVDEQYF. The CDR3 nucleotides read TGTGCCAGCAGCCAGCGGGAGGTCGACGAGCAGTACTTC.

The rearrangement joins TRBV5-1 to TRBJ2-2; D ambiguous. V was clipped by 2 bases and J by 0 bases, with 11 bases between them. The CDR3 loop spans 16 amino acids. The V gene's germline CDR1 is SGHRS and CDR2 YFSETQ. In DNA form, the CDR3 reads TGCGCCAGCAGCTTACGGCAGGAACCGAACACCGGGGAGCTGTTTTTT. Residues: CASSLRQEPNTGELFF. The full variable domain, rest sourced from reference TRBV5-1 and TRBJ2-2, is KAGVTQTPRYLIKTRGQQVTLSCSPISGHRSVSWYQQTPGQGLQFLFEYFSETQRNKGNFPGRFSGRQFSNSRSEMNVSTLELGDSALYLCASSLRQEPNTGELFFGEGSRLTVL.

The CDR3 nucleotides are TGTGCTAGTTTGGCAAAGAAACTAGAAGGAATGGGGGAGCAGTACTTC. Amino acid sequence: CASLAKKLEGMGEQYF. The rearrangement uses TRBV12-5 and TRBJ2-7, with D possibly TRBD2 on 5 matching bases. Per germline, CDR1 LGHNT and CDR2 FRNRAP. The CDR3 covers 16 residues. V dropped 8 bases and J dropped 7 bases, with 27 bases sitting between them.

J is TRBJ2-5 and V is TRBV5-4; D gene unclear. CDR3 length equals 15 residues. V gave up 3 bases and J gave up 5 bases, with 17 bases separating them. CDR1 is SGHNT, CDR2 YYREEE, per germline (reference sequence). CDR3 sequence reads: CASSSKTLKRETQYF. The CDR3, as DNA: TGTGCCAGCAGCTCAAAGACTCTAAAGAGGGAGACCCAGTACTTC.

This chain links TRBV11-2 with TRBJ1-6; possible D gene TRBD1, 6 bases. The CDR3 extends over 15 amino acids. Trimming pared 0 bases from V and 10 bases from J, leaving 13 bases between. The germline gives CDR1 SGHAT, CDR2 FQNNGV. This CDR3 is CASSLDRTGSSPLHF. Written as DNA, the CDR3 is TGTGCCAGCAGCTTAGATCGAACAGGGTCCTCACCCCTCCACTTT.

The V call is TRBV5-4, the J call TRBJ1-1, with 7 bases that match TRBD1. CDR1 is SGHNT, CDR2 YYREEE, per germline (reference sequence). The trim removed 1 base at V and 1 base at J, leaving 4 bases unmatched. The CDR3 loop spans 15 amino acids. The CDR3 DNA reads as TGTGCCAGCAGCTTGACGACAGGGTGGAACACTGAAGCTTTCTTT. It yields the protein CASSLTTGWNTEAFF.

About this clone: The sample contains more than one DNA sequence encoding this CDR3. The rearrangement uses TRBV18 and TRBJ1-2; TRBD1 is a possible D gene (6 bases). V was pared by 2 bases and J by 3 bases, with 7 bases between. Germline V gene lookup returns CDR1 KGHSH and CDR2 LQKENI. This CDR3 is built from 13 residues. The chain's CDR3 is CASSPGGDYGYTF. CDR3 bases: TGTGCCAGCTCACCAGGGGGCGACTATGGCTACACCTTC.

The CDR3 nucleotides are TGCAGCGTCCAGGACACATTGAACACTGAAGCTTTCTTT. Translated, it gives CSVQDTLNTEAFF. The chain carries TRBV29-1 and TRBJ1-1, with a weak D call TRBD1 (5 bases). The CDR3 contains 13 residues. Germline V lookup: CDR1 SQVTM, CDR2 ANQGSEA. V gave up 6 bases and J gave up 0 bases, with 11 bases separating them.

J is TRBJ2-7 and V is TRBV9, with 7 positions matching TRBD2. Per germline, CDR1 SGDLS and CDR2 YYNGEE. The CDR3 is 14 residues long. J lost 3 bases, V lost 0 bases, and 3 bases had no gene match. CDR3: CASSVVAGCYEQYF. The CDR3 bases are TGTGCCAGCAGCGTAGTAGCGGGCTGCTACGAGCAGTACTTC.

This rearrangement joins TRBV7-2 to TRBJ2-5; 14 bases match TRBD2. In germline, CDR1 is SGHTA, CDR2 FQGNSA. With V trimmed by 4 bases and J by 4 bases, 5 bases remained unmatched. This CDR3 region has 16 residues. The CDR3, as DNA: TGTGCCAGCAGCTCAAGACTAGCGGGAGGGGGAGAGACCCAGTACTTC. Translation gives CASSSRLAGGGETQYF.

V gene TRBV11-2 combines with J gene TRBJ2-7; a possible D gene is TRBD1 (6 bases). The V and J ends lost 0 bases and 7 bases respectively, with 13 bases between them. The germline CDR1 and CDR2 sequences are SGHAT and FQNNGV. CDR3 length: 14 residues. The DNA for the CDR3 is TGTGCCAGCAGCTTAGAAGCAGGGGTAGGGGAGCAGTACTTC. Protein: CASSLEAGVGEQYF. Combining the CDR3 with reference TRBV11-2 and TRBJ2-7 gives the whole variable domain EAGVAQSPRYKIIEKRQSVAFWCNPISGHATLYWYQQILGQGPKLLIQFQNNGVVDDSQLPKDRFSAERLKGVDSTLKIQPAKLEDSAVYLCASSLEAGVGEQYFGPGTRLTVT.

CDR3 sequence: CSVRGGNTIYF. The CDR3, as DNA: TGCAGTGTCAGGGGTGGAAACACCATATATTTT. The chain uses TRBV20-1 and TRBJ1-3, with D tentatively TRBD1 (6 bases). The CDR3 is made up of 11 amino acids. Deletions cut 7 bases from V and 3 bases from J, with 7 bases between. Germline V CDR1 and CDR2: DFQATT, SNEGSKA (reference sequence).

This clone occurred a few times. V and J are TRBV19 and TRBJ2-7, with 11 bases aligning to TRBD2. V was clipped by 2 bases and J by 5 bases; unmatched bases: 8. Germline-derived CDR1 and CDR2 are LNHDA and SQIVND (reference sequence). The CDR3 has 16 amino acids. In DNA form, the CDR3 reads TGTGCCAGTAGTATATTCCCGGGGACTAGCGGCGACGAGCAGTACTTC. As protein: CASSIFPGTSGDEQYF.

The rearrangement uses TRBV7-3 and TRBJ2-7; D is ambiguous. V lost 5 bases to trimming and J lost 6 bases, with 14 bases between them. This CDR3 region has 13 residues. Germline CDR1 and CDR2: SGHTA and FQGTGA. CDR3 amino acids: CASSAHQDGEQYF. DNA for the CDR3: TGTGCCAGCAGCGCGCACCAGGATGGCGAGCAGTACTTC.

The chain joins TRBV9 to TRBJ1-1, with D tentatively TRBD1 (5 bases). Germline loops: CDR1 SGDLS, CDR2 YYNGEE. Trimming pared 0 bases from V and 4 bases from J, leaving 13 bases between. The length of the CDR3 is 15 residues. CDR3 coding DNA: TGTGCCAGCAGCGTAGGATCCAGGGATCTCACTGAAGCTTTCTTT. It yields the protein CASSVGSRDLTEAFF.

This clone was seen more than once but under ten times. The rearrangement uses TRBV11-2 and TRBJ1-2; D may be TRBD1 (6 bases). The germline gives CDR1 SGHAT, CDR2 FQNNGV. The CDR3 consists of 13 residues. V gave up 5 bases and J gave up 5 bases, with 12 bases separating them. The CDR3, as DNA: TGTGCCAGCAGCCCTGACAGGCAATATGGCTACACCTTC. It specifies CASSPDRQYGYTF.

This chain connects TRBV6-4 to TRBJ1-5; D remains unclear. The V end lost 5 bases, the J end lost 11 bases, and 22 bases lay between the germline ends. This CDR3 region has 15 residues. Germline values: CDR1 MRHNA, CDR2 SNTAGT. This chain's CDR3 is CASSTLGQALLSQHF. DNA of the CDR3: TGTGCCAGCAGTACCCTTGGGCAGGCCCTACTCTCCCAGCATTTT.

The chain couples TRBV25-1 to TRBJ2-7; D is unresolved. This CDR3 region has 14 residues. Germline V gene sequence: CDR1 MGHDK, CDR2 SYGVNS. V was clipped by 1 base and J by 7 bases, with 14 bases between them. CDR3 amino acids: CASSESRGAREQYF. Here the CDR3 DNA reads TGTGCCAGCAGTGAATCCCGCGGAGCGCGGGAGCAGTACTTC.

This rearrangement joins TRBV19 to TRBJ1-4; 10 bases are shared with TRBD1. This CDR3 region has 15 residues. Germline lookup yields CDR1 LNHDA and CDR2 SQIVND (reference sequence). V lost 4 bases, J lost 5 bases, and 4 bases stayed unmatched. This chain's CDR3 is CASSRGQGGNEKLFF. The CDR3 nucleotides read TGTGCCAGTAGTAGAGGACAGGGGGGAAATGAAAAACTGTTTTTT. Full variable domain (missing parts from reference TRBV19 and TRBJ1-4): DGGITQSPKYLFRKEGQNVTLSCEQNLNHDAMYWYRQDPGQGLRLIYYSQIVNDFQKGDIAEGYSVSREKKESFPLTVTSAQKNPTAFYLCASSRGQGGNEKLFFGSGTQLSVL.

The chain uses TRBV7-3 and TRBJ2-2; the match to TRBD2 covers 10 bases. The CDR3 has 17 amino acids. Germline lookup yields CDR1 SGHTA and CDR2 FQGTGA. Trimming cost V 5 bases and J 0 bases; bases outside gene matches: 6. The CDR3 reads CASSRTSGATNTGELFF. The CDR3 DNA sequence: TGTGCCAGCAGCCGGACTAGCGGCGCTACGAACACCGGGGAGCTGTTTTTT.

V and J are TRBV19 and TRBJ1-4; 11 bases match TRBD1. The V segment lost 6 bases and the J segment 9 bases; nucleotides outside the gene matches: 9. CDR1 LNHDA and CDR2 SQIVND come from the germline V gene (reference sequence). CDR3 length: 15 residues. This CDR3 is CASSKFGTGGKKLFF. CDR3 sequence (DNA): TGTGCCAGTAGCAAATTCGGGACAGGGGGGAAAAAACTGTTTTTT.

The chain is built from TRBV6-5 and TRBJ2-7; 8 bases align to TRBD2. Germline V gene data show CDR1 as MNHEY and CDR2 as SVGAGI. CDR3 size: 15 residues. The junction had 9 bases not matched to a gene; V was cut back by 6 bases and J by 2 bases. In DNA form, the CDR3 reads TGTGCCAGCAGCACGGGCTCAGCGGGAGCCTACGAGCAGTACTTC. As protein: CASSTGSAGAYEQYF.